The 16 T cell receptor beta chains listed next were all sequenced from one sample in a study of metastatic and nonmetastatic thyroid tumors. Treatment of any kind had been given to no patient before thyroid surgery. Through MiXCR, TCRdb re-clonotyped the PCR reads. The sample includes 9,400 or so clones, roughly 31% seen only once; the top ten take 16%. The sequenced sample consisted of adjacent normal tissue. These receptors were taken from a female donor with papillary thyroid cancer or a benign thyroid nodule (not recorded which). Some clones in this sample may be carry-over from other donors' samples.

This clone appeared a few times. The chain is built from TRBV19 and TRBJ1-1; the D is unclear. The CDR3 has 9 residues. Germline CDR1 and CDR2: LNHDA and SQIVND (reference sequence). The V end was cut by 11 bases, the J end by 4 bases, with 5 bases between. CDR3 DNA sequence: TGTGCCCCGGGCACTGAAGCTTTCTTT. Translation gives CAPGTEAFF.

The sample holds a few counts of this clone. In nucleotides, the CDR3 is TGTGCCAGCAGTCCACCTGAGTCTGGCACAGATACGCAGTATTTT. As protein: CASSPPESGTDTQYF. The V gene is TRBV27, the J gene TRBJ2-3; D is unclear. The CDR3 contains 15 residues. Germline V gene lookup returns CDR1 MNHEY and CDR2 SMNVEV (reference sequence). Trimming stripped 5 bases from V and 1 base from J, with 13 bases between.

Points on this clone: This sample also contains other DNA sequences that code for the same CDR3. The J gene is TRBJ2-1, the V gene TRBV5-1, with 7 bases identical to TRBD1. The CDR3 runs to 13 residues. J was trimmed by 9 bases and V by 5 bases; bases with no gene match: 8. Looked up from germline, CDR1 is SGHRS and CDR2 is YFSETQ. The CDR3 is CASSWDSTPEQFF. CDR3 DNA: TGCGCCAGCAGTTGGGACAGCACCCCTGAGCAGTTCTTC.

V usage is TRBV15 and J usage is TRBJ1-3; 7 nucleotides agree with TRBD1. Looked up from germline, CDR1 is LNHNV and CDR2 is YYDKDF (reference sequence). The CDR3 totals 15 residues. V gave up 3 bases and J gave up 0 bases; unmatched junction bases: 2. CDR3 nucleotides: TGTGCCACCAGCAGTGGGACAGACTCTGGAAACACCATATATTTT. The encoded protein is CATSSGTDSGNTIYF.

Relative to its sample, this clone is large. The rearrangement links TRBV5-1 to TRBJ2-7, with 8 positions matching TRBD1. Germline assignment: CDR1 SGHRS and CDR2 YFSETQ. CDR3 length: 16 residues. J lost 4 bases, V lost 4 bases, and 13 bases had no gene match. CDR3 DNA sequence: TGCGCCAGCAGCAGCGGACAGGGTACGGGGTGGTACGAGCAGTACTTC. Protein: CASSSGQGTGWYEQYF.

This clone is large within its sample. The chain is built from TRBV19 and TRBJ2-7, with no clear D. The ends were cut back, 6 bases at V and 3 bases at J, with 12 bases in the middle. CDR3 size: 13 residues. Germline CDR1 reads LNHDA; CDR2 reads SQIVND (reference sequence). In DNA, the CDR3 is TGTGCCAGTAGCTCCTCCCCCGGCTACGAGCAGTACTTC. It translates to CASSSSPGYEQYF. The full variable domain, rest sourced from reference TRBV19 and TRBJ2-7, is DGGITQSPKYLFRKEGQNVTLSCEQNLNHDAMYWYRQDPGQGLRLIYYSQIVNDFQKGDIAEGYSVSREKKESFPLTVTSAQKNPTAFYLCASSSSPGYEQYFGPGTRLTVT.

The chain links TRBV2 to TRBJ2-1; the D gene is possibly TRBD1 (5 bases). Trimming shortened V by 7 bases and J by 8 bases, and 15 bases separated the two germline ends. Germline V gene sequence: CDR1 SNHLY, CDR2 FYNNEI. The CDR3 sequence is 13 residues long. The CDR3 here is CASKWGDLYEQFF. For the CDR3, the DNA is TGTGCCAGCAAGTGGGGCGATCTGTATGAGCAGTTCTTC.

By sample fraction, this clone is medium-sized. The chain combines TRBV9 with TRBJ1-5; the match to TRBD1 covers 7 bases. The ends lost 6 bases at V and 0 bases at J; junction bases unmatched: 3. CDR1 and CDR2 (germline): SGDLS, YYNGEE. The CDR3 runs 14 residues. CDR3: CASTRGDSNQPQHF. In DNA, the CDR3 is TGTGCCAGCACCAGGGGGGATAGCAATCAGCCCCAGCATTTT. Full variable domain (remainder filled in from reference TRBV9 and TRBJ1-5): DSGVTQTPKHLITATGQRVTLRCSPRSGDLSVYWYQQSLDQGLQFLIQYYNGEERAKGNILERFSAQQFPDLHSELNLSSLELGDSALYFCASTRGDSNQPQHFGDGTRLSIL.

This clone was counted only a few times. The chain couples TRBV5-1 to TRBJ1-2; no definite D call. V gave up 3 bases and J gave up 6 bases, with 12 bases separating them. Germline assignment: CDR1 SGHRS and CDR2 YFSETQ. The length of the CDR3 is 13 residues. The CDR3 here is CASSSAGIDGYTF. The CDR3 coding sequence is TGCGCCAGCAGCTCCGCGGGGATTGATGGCTACACCTTC.

In this sample, this clone turned up a few times. The chain couples TRBV5-8 to TRBJ2-3; D gene uncertain. The CDR3 length is 14 residues. Deletions cut 0 bases from V and 3 bases from J, with 8 bases between. Germline loops: CDR1 SGHTS, CDR2 YDEGEE. The CDR3 nucleotides read TGTGCCAGCAGCTTGGCCTGGGGAACAGATACGCAGTATTTT. Translated: CASSLAWGTDTQYF.

This clone is classed as large. The V and J genes are TRBV19 and TRBJ1-2; TRBD1 matches 10 bases. This CDR3 comprises 13 residues. CDR1 and CDR2 from the germline V gene are LNHDA and SQIVND (reference sequence). The ends lost 6 bases at V and 3 bases at J; junction bases unmatched: 1. The CDR3, as DNA: TGTGCCAGTAGCGGACAGGGGGACTATGGCTACACCTTC. This translates into CASSGQGDYGYTF.

This clone occurred a few times. DNA of the CDR3: TGTGCCGGGGCTCGACAGGCCTACGAGCAGTACTTC. Its protein product is CAGARQAYEQYF. The chain recombines TRBV6-1 with TRBJ2-7; the D gene is possibly TRBD1 (6 bases). CDR3 length equals 12 residues. CDR1 is MNHNS, CDR2 SASEGT, per germline. Trimming pared 11 bases from V and 2 bases from J, leaving 13 bases between.

This clone was detected a few times. CDR3 loop: CASSLDPAGGEYF. The CDR3 DNA sequence: TGTGCCAGCAGTTTAGATCCAGCGGGAGGAGAGTACTTC. This chain connects TRBV12-3 or TRBV12-4 to TRBJ2-5, with 9 bases that match TRBD2. Trimming at V came to 1 base and at J to 12 bases, leaving 6 bases not matched to a gene. This CDR3 region has 13 residues.

The chain uses TRBV2 and TRBJ1-6, with D possibly being TRBD1 (6 bases). This CDR3 region has 15 residues. Germline assignment: CDR1 SNHLY and CDR2 FYNNEI. Between the trimmed V and J ends, which lost 5 bases and 10 bases, there was a span of 18 bases. The CDR3 bases are TGTGCCAGCAGTCGAACAGGGAGTCACAACTCACCCCTCCACTTT. Translating it yields CASSRTGSHNSPLHF.

J is TRBJ2-7 and V is TRBV15, with unresolved D. The CDR3 contains 14 residues. Germline lookup yields CDR1 LNHNV and CDR2 YYDKDF (reference sequence). Trimming shortened V by 1 base and J by 7 bases, and 14 bases separated the two germline ends. This CDR3 is CATSRGVGSREQYF. DNA for the CDR3: TGTGCCACCAGCAGAGGGGTAGGGTCGAGGGAGCAGTACTTC.

This clone appeared a few times. This chain's CDR3 is CSGGMTLDAANGNEQFF. Written as DNA, the CDR3 is TGCAGTGGGGGAATGACTTTGGACGCAGCTAACGGTAATGAGCAGTTCTTC. The chain uses TRBV20-1 and TRBJ2-1; D unclear. The CDR3 spans 17 residues. V gave up 7 bases and J gave up 7 bases, with 29 bases separating them. The germline gives CDR1 DFQATT, CDR2 SNEGSKA (reference sequence).